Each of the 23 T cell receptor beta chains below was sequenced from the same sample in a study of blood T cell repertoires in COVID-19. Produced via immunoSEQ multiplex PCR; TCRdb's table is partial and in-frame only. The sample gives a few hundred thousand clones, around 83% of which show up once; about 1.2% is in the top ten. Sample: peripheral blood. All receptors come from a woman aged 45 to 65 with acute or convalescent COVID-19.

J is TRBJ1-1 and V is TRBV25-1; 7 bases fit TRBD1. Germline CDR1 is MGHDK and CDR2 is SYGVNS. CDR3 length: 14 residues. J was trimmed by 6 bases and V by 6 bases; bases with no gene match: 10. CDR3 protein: CASSVPGGRPEAFF. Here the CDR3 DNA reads TGTGCCAGCAGCGTCCCAGGGGGTCGGCCTGAAGCTTTCTTT.

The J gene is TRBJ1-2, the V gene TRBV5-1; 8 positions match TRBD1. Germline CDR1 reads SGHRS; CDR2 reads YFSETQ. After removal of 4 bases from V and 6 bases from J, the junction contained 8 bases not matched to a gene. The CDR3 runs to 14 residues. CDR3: CASSVGMDRDGYTF. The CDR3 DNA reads TGCGCCAGCAGCGTAGGGATGGACAGGGATGGCTACACCTTC.

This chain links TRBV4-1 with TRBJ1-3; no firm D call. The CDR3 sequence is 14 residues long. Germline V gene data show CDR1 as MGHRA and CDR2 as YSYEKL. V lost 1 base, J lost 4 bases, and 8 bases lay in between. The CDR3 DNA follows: TGCGCCAGCAGCCAAGGGGAGGTGGGAAACACCATATATTTT. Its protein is CASSQGEVGNTIYF.

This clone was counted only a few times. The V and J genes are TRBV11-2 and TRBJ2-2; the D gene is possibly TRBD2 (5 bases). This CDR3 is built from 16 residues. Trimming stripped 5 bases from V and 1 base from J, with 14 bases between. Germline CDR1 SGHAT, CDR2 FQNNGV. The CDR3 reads CASSPRTSLNTGELFF. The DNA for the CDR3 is TGTGCCAGCAGCCCCCGGACTTCTCTGAACACCGGGGAGCTGTTTTTT. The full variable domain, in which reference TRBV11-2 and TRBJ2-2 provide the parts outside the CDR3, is EAGVAQSPRYKIIEKRQSVAFWCNPISGHATLYWYQQILGQGPKLLIQFQNNGVVDDSQLPKDRFSAERLKGVDSTLKIQPAKLEDSAVYLCASSPRTSLNTGELFFGEGSRLTVL.

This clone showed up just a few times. Here the CDR3 DNA reads TGTGCCAGCAGTTACTCGACGCCTCTAGGCTATGGCTACACCTTC. Translated: CASSYSTPLGYGYTF. V gene TRBV6-5 combines with J gene TRBJ1-2; D remains ambiguous. Trimming cost V 0 bases and J 4 bases, with 12 bases left between them. Per the germline V gene, CDR1 is MNHEY and CDR2 is SVGAGI. The CDR3 is 15 residues long.

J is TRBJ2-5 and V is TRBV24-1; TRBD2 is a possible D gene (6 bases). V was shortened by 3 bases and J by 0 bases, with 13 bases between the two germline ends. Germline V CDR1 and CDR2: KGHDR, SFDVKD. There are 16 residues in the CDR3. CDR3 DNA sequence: TGTGCCACCAGTGATCCAGGATGGGGGGACCAAGAGACCCAGTACTTC. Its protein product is CATSDPGWGDQETQYF.

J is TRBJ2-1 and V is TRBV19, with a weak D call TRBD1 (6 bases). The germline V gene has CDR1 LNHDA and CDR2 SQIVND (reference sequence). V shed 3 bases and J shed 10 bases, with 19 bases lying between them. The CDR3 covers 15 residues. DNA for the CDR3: TGTGCCAGTAGTATGGGCAGGGGCCTGGGGGAAGAGCAGTTCTTC. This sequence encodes CASSMGRGLGEEQFF.

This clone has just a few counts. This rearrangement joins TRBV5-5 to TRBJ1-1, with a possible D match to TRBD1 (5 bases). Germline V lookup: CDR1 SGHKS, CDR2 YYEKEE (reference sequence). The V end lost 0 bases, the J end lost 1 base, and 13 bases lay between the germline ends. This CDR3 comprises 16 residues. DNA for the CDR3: TGTGCCAGCAGCTTGGGGGTGAGCAGGGCGAACACTGAAGCTTTCTTT. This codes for CASSLGVSRANTEAFF.

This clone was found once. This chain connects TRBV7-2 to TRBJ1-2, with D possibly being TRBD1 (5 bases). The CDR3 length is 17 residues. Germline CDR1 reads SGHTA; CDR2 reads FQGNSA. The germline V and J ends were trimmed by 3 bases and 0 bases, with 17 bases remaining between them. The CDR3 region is CASSFYLQVGSNYGYTF. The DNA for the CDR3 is TGTGCCAGCAGCTTTTATTTACAGGTGGGGTCTAACTATGGCTACACCTTC.

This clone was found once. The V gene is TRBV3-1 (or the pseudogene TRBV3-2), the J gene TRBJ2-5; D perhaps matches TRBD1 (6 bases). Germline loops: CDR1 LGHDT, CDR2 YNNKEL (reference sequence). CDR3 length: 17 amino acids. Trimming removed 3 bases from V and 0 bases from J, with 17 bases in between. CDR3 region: CASSHQLRTGYQETQYF. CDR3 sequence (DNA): TGTGCCAGCAGCCACCAACTAAGAACAGGGTACCAAGAGACCCAGTACTTC.

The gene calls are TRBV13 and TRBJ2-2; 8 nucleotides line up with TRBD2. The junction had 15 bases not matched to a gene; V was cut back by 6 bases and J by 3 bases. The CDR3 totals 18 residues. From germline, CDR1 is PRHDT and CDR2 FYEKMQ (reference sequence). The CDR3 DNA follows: TGTGCCAGCAGACATACGGAGCTGGCGGGGGGCGACACCGGGGAGCTGTTTTTT. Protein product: CASRHTELAGGDTGELFF.

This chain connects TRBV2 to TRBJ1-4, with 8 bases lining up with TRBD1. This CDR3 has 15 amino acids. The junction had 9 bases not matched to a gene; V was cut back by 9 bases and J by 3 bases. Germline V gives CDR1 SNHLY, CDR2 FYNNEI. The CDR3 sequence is CASSLYRGANEKLFF. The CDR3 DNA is TGTGCCAGTTCACTTTACAGGGGGGCTAATGAAAAACTGTTTTTT.

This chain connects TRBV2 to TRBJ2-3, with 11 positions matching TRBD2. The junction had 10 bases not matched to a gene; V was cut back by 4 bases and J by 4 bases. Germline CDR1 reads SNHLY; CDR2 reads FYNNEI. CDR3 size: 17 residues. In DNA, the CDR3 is TGTGCCAGCAGTGTAGGCCTAGCGGGGGGCGACGCAGATACGCAGTATTTT. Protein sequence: CASSVGLAGGDADTQYF. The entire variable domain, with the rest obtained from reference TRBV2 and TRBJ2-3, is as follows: EPEVTQTPSHQVTQMGQEVILRCVPISNHLYFYWYRQILGQKVEFLVSFYNNEISEKSEIFDDQFSVERPDGSNFTLKIRSTKLEDSAMYFCASSVGLAGGDADTQYFGPGTRLTVL.

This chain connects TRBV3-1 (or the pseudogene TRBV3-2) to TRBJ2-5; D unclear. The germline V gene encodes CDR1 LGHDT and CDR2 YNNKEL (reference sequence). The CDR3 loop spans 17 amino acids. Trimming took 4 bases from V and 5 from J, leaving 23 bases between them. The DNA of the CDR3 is TGTGCCAGCAGCCCAGCTACCTCATGGGCCGCAGGTGAGACCCAGTACTTC. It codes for CASSPATSWAAGETQYF.

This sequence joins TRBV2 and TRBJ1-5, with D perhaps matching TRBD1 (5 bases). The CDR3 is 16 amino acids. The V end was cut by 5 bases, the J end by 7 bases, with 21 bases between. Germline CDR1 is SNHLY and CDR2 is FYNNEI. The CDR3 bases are TGTGCCAGCAGTCCGGGGGGGAGAGACCCGAGGCAGCCCCAGCATTTT. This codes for CASSPGGRDPRQPQHF.

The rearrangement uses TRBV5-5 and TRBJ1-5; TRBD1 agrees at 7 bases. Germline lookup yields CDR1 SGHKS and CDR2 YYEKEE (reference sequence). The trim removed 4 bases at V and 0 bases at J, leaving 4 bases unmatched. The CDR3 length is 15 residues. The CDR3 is CASSTGQSSNQPQHF. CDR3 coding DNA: TGTGCCAGCAGCACGGGACAGTCTAGCAATCAGCCCCAGCATTTT.

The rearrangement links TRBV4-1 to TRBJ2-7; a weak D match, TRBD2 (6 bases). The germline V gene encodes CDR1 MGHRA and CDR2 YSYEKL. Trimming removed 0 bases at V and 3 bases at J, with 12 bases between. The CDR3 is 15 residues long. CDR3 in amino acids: CASSQDPGGVYEQYF. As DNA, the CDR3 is TGCGCCAGCAGCCAAGATCCTGGAGGGGTCTACGAGCAGTACTTC.

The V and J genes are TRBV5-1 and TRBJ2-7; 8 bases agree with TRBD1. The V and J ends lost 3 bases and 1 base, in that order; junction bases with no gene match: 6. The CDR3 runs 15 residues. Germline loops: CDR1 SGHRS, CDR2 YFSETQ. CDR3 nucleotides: TGCGCCAGCAGCTGGGAACAGGGGGGTTCCTACGAGCAGTACTTC. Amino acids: CASSWEQGGSYEQYF.

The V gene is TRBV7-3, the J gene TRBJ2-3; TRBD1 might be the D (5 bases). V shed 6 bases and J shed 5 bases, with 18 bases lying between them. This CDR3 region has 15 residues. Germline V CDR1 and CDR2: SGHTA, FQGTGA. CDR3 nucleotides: TGTGCCAGCAGTTCGTCCCGGACAAACATAGATACGCAGTATTTT. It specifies CASSSSRTNIDTQYF.

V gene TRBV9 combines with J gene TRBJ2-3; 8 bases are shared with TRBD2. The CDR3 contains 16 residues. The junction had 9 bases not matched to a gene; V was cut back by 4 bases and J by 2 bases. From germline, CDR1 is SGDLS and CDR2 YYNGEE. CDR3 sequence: CASSYRGSGDTDTQYF. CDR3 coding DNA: TGTGCCAGCAGCTACCGTGGTAGCGGGGACACAGATACGCAGTATTTT.

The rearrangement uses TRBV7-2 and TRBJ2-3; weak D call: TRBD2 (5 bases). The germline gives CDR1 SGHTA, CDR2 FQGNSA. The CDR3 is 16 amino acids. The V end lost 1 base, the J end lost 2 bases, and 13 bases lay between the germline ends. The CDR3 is CASSLVATTNTDTQYF. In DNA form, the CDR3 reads TGTGCCAGCAGCTTAGTCGCGACTACTAACACAGATACGCAGTATTTT.

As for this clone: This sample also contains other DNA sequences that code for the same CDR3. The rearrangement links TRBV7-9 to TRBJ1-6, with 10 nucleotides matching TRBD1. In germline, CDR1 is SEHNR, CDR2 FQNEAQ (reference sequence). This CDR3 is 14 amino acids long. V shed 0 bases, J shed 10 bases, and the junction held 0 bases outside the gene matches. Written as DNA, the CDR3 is TGTGCCAGCAGCTTAGCGACAGGGGGCTCACCCCTCCACTTT. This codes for CASSLATGGSPLHF.

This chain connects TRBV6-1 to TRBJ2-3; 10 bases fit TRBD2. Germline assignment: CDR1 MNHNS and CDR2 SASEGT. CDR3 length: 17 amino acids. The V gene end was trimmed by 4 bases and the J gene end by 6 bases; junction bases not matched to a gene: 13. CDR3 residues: CASSVLGTSDAGDTQYF. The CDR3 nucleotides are TGTGCCAGCAGTGTCCTCGGGACTAGCGACGCGGGGGATACGCAGTATTTT.